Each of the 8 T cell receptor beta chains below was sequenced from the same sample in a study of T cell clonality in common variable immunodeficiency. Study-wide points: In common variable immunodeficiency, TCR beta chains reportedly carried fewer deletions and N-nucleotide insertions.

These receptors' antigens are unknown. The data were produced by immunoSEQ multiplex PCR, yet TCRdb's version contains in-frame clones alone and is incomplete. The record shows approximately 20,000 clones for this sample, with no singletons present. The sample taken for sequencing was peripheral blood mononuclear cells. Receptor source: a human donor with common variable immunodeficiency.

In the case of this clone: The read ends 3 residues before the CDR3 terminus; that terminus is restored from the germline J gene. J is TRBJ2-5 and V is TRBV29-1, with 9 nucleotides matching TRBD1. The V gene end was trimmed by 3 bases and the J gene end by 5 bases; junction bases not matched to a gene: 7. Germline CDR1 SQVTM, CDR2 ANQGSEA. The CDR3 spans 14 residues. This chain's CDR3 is CSVDRDRALETQYF. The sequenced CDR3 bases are TGCAGCGTTGACCGGGACAGGGCCCTTGAGACC. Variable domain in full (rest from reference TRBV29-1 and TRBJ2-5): SAVISQKPSRDICQRGTSLTIQCQVDSQVTMMFWYRQQPGQSLTLIATANQGSEATYESGFVIDKFPISRPNLTFSTLTVSNMSPEDSSIYLCSVDRDRALETQYFGPGTRLLVL.

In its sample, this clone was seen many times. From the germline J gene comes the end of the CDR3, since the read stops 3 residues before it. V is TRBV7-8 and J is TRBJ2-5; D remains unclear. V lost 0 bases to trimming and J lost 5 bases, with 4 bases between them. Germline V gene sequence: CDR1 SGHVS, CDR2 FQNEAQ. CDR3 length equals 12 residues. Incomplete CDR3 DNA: TGTGCCAGCAGCTTAGCGGCCGAGACC. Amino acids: CASSLAAET. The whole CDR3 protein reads CASSLAAETQYF.

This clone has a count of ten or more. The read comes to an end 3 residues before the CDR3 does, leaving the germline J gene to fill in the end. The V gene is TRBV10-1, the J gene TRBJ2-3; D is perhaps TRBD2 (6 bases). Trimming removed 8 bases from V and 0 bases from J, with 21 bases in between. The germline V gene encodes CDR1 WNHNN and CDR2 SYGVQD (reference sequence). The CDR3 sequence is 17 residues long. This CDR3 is CASPFSLGGASTDTQYF. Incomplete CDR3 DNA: TGCGCCAGCCCATTCTCCCTGGGCGGGGCTAGCACAGATACG.

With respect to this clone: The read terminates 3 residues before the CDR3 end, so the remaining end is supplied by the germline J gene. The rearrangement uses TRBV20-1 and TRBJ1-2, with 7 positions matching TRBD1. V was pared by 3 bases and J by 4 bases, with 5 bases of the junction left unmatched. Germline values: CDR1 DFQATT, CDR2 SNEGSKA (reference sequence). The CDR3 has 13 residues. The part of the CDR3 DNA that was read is TGCAGTGCTAGTTCGACAGGGTTCTATGGC. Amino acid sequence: CSASSTGFYG. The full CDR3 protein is CSASSTGFYGYTF.

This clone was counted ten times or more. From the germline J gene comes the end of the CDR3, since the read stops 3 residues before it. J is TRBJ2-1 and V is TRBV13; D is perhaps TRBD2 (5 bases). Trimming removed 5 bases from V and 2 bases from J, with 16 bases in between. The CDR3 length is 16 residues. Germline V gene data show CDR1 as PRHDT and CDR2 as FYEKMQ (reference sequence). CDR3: CASSRVAGTAYNEQFF. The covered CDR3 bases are TGTGCCAGCAGCCGCGTTGCGGGCACCGCCTACAATGAG.

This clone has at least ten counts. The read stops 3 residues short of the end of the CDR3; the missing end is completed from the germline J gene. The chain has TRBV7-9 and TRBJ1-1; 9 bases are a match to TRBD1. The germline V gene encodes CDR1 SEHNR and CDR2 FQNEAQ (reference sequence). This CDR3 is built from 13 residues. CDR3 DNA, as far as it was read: TGTGCCAGCAGCGAGGTAGGGACAGGGGAA. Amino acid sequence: CASSEVGTGE. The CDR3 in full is CASSEVGTGEAFF.

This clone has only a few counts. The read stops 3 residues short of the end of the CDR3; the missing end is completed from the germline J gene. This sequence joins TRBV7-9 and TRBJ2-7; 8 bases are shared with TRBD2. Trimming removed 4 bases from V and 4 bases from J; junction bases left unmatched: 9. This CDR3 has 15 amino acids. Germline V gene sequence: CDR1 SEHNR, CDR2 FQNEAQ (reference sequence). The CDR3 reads CASSSLRTSSYEQYF. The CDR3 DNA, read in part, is TGTGCCAGCAGCTCCCTTAGGACTAGCAGTTACGAG.

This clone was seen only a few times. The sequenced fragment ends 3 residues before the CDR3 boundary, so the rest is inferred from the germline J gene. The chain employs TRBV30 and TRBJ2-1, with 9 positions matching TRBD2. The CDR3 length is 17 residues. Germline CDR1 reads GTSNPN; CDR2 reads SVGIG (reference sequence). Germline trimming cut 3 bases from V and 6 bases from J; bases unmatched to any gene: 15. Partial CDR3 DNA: TGTGCCTGGAGCCTGACTAGCGGAGGTCCCTTCGGCAATGAG. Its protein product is CAWSLTSGGPFGNE. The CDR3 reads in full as CAWSLTSGGPFGNEQFF. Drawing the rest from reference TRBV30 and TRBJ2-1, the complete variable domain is SQTIHQWPATLVQPVGSPLSLECTVEGTSNPNLYWYRQAAGRGLQLLFYSVGIGQISSEVPQNLSASRPQDRQFILSSKKLLLSDSGFYLCAWSLTSGGPFGNEQFFGPGTRLTVL.